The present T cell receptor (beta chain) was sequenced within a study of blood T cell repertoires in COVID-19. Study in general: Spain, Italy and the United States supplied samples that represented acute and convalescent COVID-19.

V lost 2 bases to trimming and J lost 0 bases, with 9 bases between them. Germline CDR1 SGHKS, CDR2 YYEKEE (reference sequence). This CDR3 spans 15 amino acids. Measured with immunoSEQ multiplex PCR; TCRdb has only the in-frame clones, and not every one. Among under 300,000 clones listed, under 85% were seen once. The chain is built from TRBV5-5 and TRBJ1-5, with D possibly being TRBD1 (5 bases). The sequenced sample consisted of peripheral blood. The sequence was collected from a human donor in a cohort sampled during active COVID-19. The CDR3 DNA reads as TGTGCCAGCAGCTTACAGGTTTATAGCAATCAGCCCCAGCATTTT. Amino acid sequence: CASSLQVYSNQPQHF.